This record looks at one T cell receptor (beta chain) sequence and its context. This entry belongs to a study of CD8 T cells in Susac syndrome. Reverse transcription of roughly 0.5 to 1 ug RNA used random hexamers. TCRdb redid the calling of the immunoSEQ multiplex PCR reads with MiXCR, one entry per CDR3 protein. The repertoire holds over 300,000 distinct CDR3 sequences, about 91% seen once, with about 0.07% in the top ten. CDR1 and CDR2 from the germline V gene are SGHTS and YDEGEE. The CDR3 is 16 residues long. With 6 bases removed from V and 0 bases from J, the gap between germline ends came to 17 bases.

The source of this sequence is a human donor with multiple sclerosis. The V call is TRBV5-8, the J call TRBJ2-3, with D possibly matching TRBD1 (5 bases). Sequencing was done on a sample of CD4+ T cells from PBMCs. The CDR3 bases are TGTGCCAGCAAATGGGGCGACAGAACAAGCACAGATACGCAGTATTTT. It translates to CASKWGDRTSTDTQYF.